This entry lists 26 T cell receptor beta chains sequenced from one sample in a study of T-cell reconstitution after alpha-beta-depleted transplantation in children. For TCRbeta, the library was prepared with unique molecular identifiers. TCRdb re-called the PCR reads with MiXCR, one entry per CDR3 protein. In the table there are about 27,000 distinct CDR3 sequences, 5.5% to 7.5% of which are singletons. The source was PBMCs, mostly from graft donor cells, collected 180 days after TCRalphabeta/CD19-depleted stem cell transplant. The source of these receptors is a male patient younger than 18 who had a stem cell transplant for acute myeloid leukemia, so the T cells may come from the graft donor.

In regard to this clonotype: Just one base apart from a much larger clone, this may be a read error. The V call is TRBV20-1, the J call TRBJ2-7, with D tentatively TRBD2 (6 bases). The CDR3 spans 17 residues. Germline values: CDR1 DFQATT, CDR2 SNEGSKA (reference sequence). The CDR3 sequence: CCARVFGGTQSPYEQYF. The CDR3 DNA reads TGCTGTGCTAGAGTTTTCGGCGGGACGCAGTCACCCTACGAGCAGTACTTC.

Ten or more counts support this clonotype. The chain is built from TRBV2 and TRBJ1-1; TRBD1 is a possible D gene (5 bases). CDR1 is SNHLY and CDR2 is FYNNEI in the germline V gene. CDR3 length: 12 residues. V was trimmed by 7 bases and J by 5 bases, leaving 11 bases between them. CDR3 in amino acids: CASKRDQTEAFF. Written as DNA, the CDR3 is TGTGCCAGCAAGAGGGACCAGACTGAAGCTTTCTTT.

This clonotype was counted many times. V gene TRBV11-2 combines with J gene TRBJ2-5; TRBD1 might be the D (5 bases). Trimming left V 6 bases short and J 4 bases short, with 15 bases between. Germline assignment: CDR1 SGHAT and CDR2 FQNNGV. This CDR3 contains 14 residues. The CDR3 here is CASRRIQRGETQYF. CDR3 bases: TGTGCCAGCAGACGGATTCAAAGGGGAGAGACCCAGTACTTC.

This chain uses TRBV28 with TRBJ2-1; 7 nucleotides agree with TRBD2. CDR1 and CDR2 from the germline V gene are MDHEN and SYDVKM. The CDR3 length is 12 residues. The V segment lost 11 bases and the J segment 5 bases; nucleotides outside the gene matches: 6. The CDR3 loop is CAGGVLHNEQFF. In nucleotides, the CDR3 is TGTGCCGGGGGGGTCCTTCACAATGAGCAGTTCTTC.

The table lists this clonotype with many counts. The V call is TRBV7-2, the J call TRBJ2-7; a possible D gene is TRBD1 (6 bases). The germline V and J ends were trimmed by 7 bases and 2 bases, with 21 bases remaining between them. The CDR3 is 16 residues long. Germline-derived CDR1 and CDR2 are SGHTA and FQGNSA. The CDR3 here is CASIPSGTSNPYEQYF. Here the CDR3 DNA reads TGTGCCAGCATCCCCTCCGGGACATCTAACCCCTACGAGCAGTACTTC. The entire variable domain, with the rest obtained from reference TRBV7-2 and TRBJ2-7, is as follows: GAGVSQSPSNKVTEKGKDVELRCDPISGHTALYWYRQSLGQGLEFLIYFQGNSAPDKSGLPSDRFSAERTGGSVSTLTIQRTQQEDSAVYLCASIPSGTSNPYEQYFGPGTRLTVT.

This clonotype appeared many times. CDR3 bases: TGTGCCAGCCAGAGGTCTGGGCTAACCGGGACAGGGGGCCATGGCTACACCTTC. It encodes CASQRSGLTGTGGHGYTF. V usage is TRBV6-5 and J usage is TRBJ1-2; 12 bases line up with TRBD1. V trimming: 8 bases; J trimming: 6 bases; junction bases outside the gene matches: 19. Germline CDR1 is MNHEY and CDR2 is SVGAGI. This CDR3 has 18 amino acids.

This clonotype came up many times. The rearrangement links TRBV12-3 or TRBV12-4 to TRBJ2-5; D is possibly TRBD1 or TRBD2 (5 bases each). The CDR3 has 15 residues. Trimming stripped 2 bases from V and 4 bases from J, with 14 bases between. Here the CDR3 reads CASSLSGASGETQYF. The CDR3 region has the DNA TGTGCCAGCAGTTTATCTGGGGCCAGCGGAGAGACCCAGTACTTC.

This clonotype has at least ten counts. The chain combines TRBV6-2 or TRBV6-3 with TRBJ2-1; D remains unclear. With 5 bases removed from V and 6 bases from J, the gap between germline ends came to 8 bases. CDR3 length: 12 residues. Per germline, CDR1 MNHEY and CDR2 SVGEGT. This CDR3 reads CASSNQVNEQFF. The DNA of the CDR3 is TGTGCCAGCAGTAATCAGGTCAATGAGCAGTTCTTC.

The sample holds many counts of this clonotype. The chain carries TRBV11-2 and TRBJ2-5, with unresolved D. The V gene lost 3 bases and the J gene lost 6 bases, with 17 bases spanning the gap. From germline, CDR1 is SGHAT and CDR2 FQNNGV. The CDR3 extends over 15 amino acids. This CDR3 is CASSFLLGREQTQYF. The CDR3 region has the DNA TGTGCCAGCAGCTTCCTCCTGGGAAGGGAACAGACCCAGTACTTC.

This clonotype was detected ten times or more. The rearrangement links TRBV7-2 to TRBJ2-7; D gene uncertain. The CDR3 is 14 amino acids. V was cut by 1 base and J by 7 bases, with 14 bases left in between. From germline, CDR1 is SGHTA and CDR2 FQGNSA. The CDR3 protein is CASSLVLALGEQYF. The CDR3 nucleotides are TGTGCCAGCAGCTTAGTCTTGGCTTTAGGGGAGCAGTACTTC. The full variable domain, completed using reference TRBV7-2 and TRBJ2-7, is GAGVSQSPSNKVTEKGKDVELRCDPISGHTALYWYRQSLGQGLEFLIYFQGNSAPDKSGLPSDRFSAERTGGSVSTLTIQRTQQEDSAVYLCASSLVLALGEQYFGPGTRLTVT.

Many counts were recorded for this clonotype. The rearrangement uses TRBV12-3 or TRBV12-4 and TRBJ2-5; D may correspond to TRBD1 or TRBD2 (6 bases each). There are 14 residues in the CDR3. V was pared by 1 base and J by 5 bases, with 11 bases between. CDR3 bases: TGTGCCAGCAGTTTAGGTGGGGGGCGGGAGACCCAGTACTTC. This translates into CASSLGGGRETQYF.

This clonotype was detected many times. This chain uses TRBV27 with TRBJ2-2; D is unresolved. Germline lookup yields CDR1 MNHEY and CDR2 SMNVEV (reference sequence). The CDR3 sequence is 15 residues long. Between the trimmed V and J ends, which lost 9 bases and 0 bases, there was a span of 14 bases. CDR3 nucleotide sequence: TGTGCCAGTAGGTGGGCGCCAACGAACACCGGGGAGCTGTTTTTT. Residues: CASRWAPTNTGELFF.

This clonotype was observed many times. This sequence joins TRBV2 and TRBJ2-2; perhaps TRBD2 as D (6 bases). Trimming took 5 bases from V and 4 from J, leaving 17 bases between them. This CDR3 has 16 residues. From germline, CDR1 is SNHLY and CDR2 FYNNEI. In nucleotides, the CDR3 is TGTGCCAGCAGTTCCCCGGGACTCCGAAGCACCGGGGAGCTGTTTTTT. It encodes CASSSPGLRSTGELFF.

Ten or more counts support this clonotype. The genes are TRBV7-8 and TRBJ2-3; D might be TRBD1 (5 bases). V was shortened by 5 bases and J by 0 bases, with 15 bases between the two germline ends. From germline, CDR1 is SGHVS and CDR2 FQNEAQ. The CDR3 has 16 amino acids. CDR3 bases: TGTGCCAGCAGCGCAGGACATGGGTGGAGCACAGATACGCAGTATTTT. It specifies CASSAGHGWSTDTQYF.

At least ten counts were recorded for this clonotype. V and J are TRBV5-6 and TRBJ1-4; 7 positions agree with TRBD1. Germline V CDR1 and CDR2: SGHDT, YYEEEE. The CDR3 totals 18 residues. V was clipped by 0 bases and J by 1 base; unmatched bases: 9. CDR3 nucleotides: TGTGCCAGCAGCTTGGGGATATACACAGGGGAAACTAATGAAAAACTGTTTTTT. Protein product: CASSLGIYTGETNEKLFF.

This clonotype was found many times. This chain uses TRBV20-1 with TRBJ1-1, with D unclear. Germline V gene lookup returns CDR1 DFQATT and CDR2 SNEGSKA (reference sequence). CDR3 length: 13 amino acids. Trimming stripped 1 base from V and 0 bases from J, with 6 bases between. CDR3 in amino acids: CSARVRLNTEAFF. CDR3 DNA sequence: TGCAGTGCTAGAGTACGGTTGAACACTGAAGCTTTCTTT.

This clonotype was counted many times. CDR3 loop: CASSLDGDSYEQYF. As DNA, the CDR3 is TGCGCCAGCAGCTTGGACGGCGATTCCTACGAGCAGTACTTC. This chain joins TRBV5-1 and TRBJ2-7; D gene uncertain. The CDR3 has 14 amino acids. The V gene lost 0 bases and the J gene lost 1 base, with 8 bases spanning the gap. CDR1 is SGHRS, CDR2 YFSETQ, per germline.

This clonotype is deemed medium-sized. The chain carries TRBV20-1 and TRBJ1-3; D call uncertain. CDR1 is DFQATT, CDR2 SNEGSKA, per germline (reference sequence). Trimming pared 2 bases from V and 4 bases from J, leaving 12 bases between. This CDR3 spans 14 amino acids. CDR3 sequence (DNA): TGCAGTGCTAGAAGGGAGGGTTTAGGAAACACCATATATTTT. Translation: CSARREGLGNTIYF.

This clonotype occurred many times. The chain joins TRBV28 to TRBJ2-5, with TRBD1 identical over 8 bases. The CDR3 runs 15 residues. J was trimmed by 3 bases and V by 3 bases; bases with no gene match: 6. Germline V gene sequence: CDR1 MDHEN, CDR2 SYDVKM. For the CDR3, the DNA is TGTGCCAGCAGTTTGTCAGGGGGCGGGGAAGAGACCCAGTACTTC. This translates into CASSLSGGGEETQYF. Looking up the rest from reference TRBV28 and TRBJ2-5 gives the full variable domain: DVKVTQSSRYLVKRTGEKVFLECVQDMDHENMFWYRQDPGLGLRLIYFSYDVKMKEKGDIPEGYSVSREKKERFSLILESASTNQTSMYLCASSLSGGGEETQYFGPGTRLLVL.

This clonotype was counted at least ten times. This chain links TRBV24-1 with TRBJ2-1; 9 bases fit TRBD2. Germline values: CDR1 KGHDR, CDR2 SFDVKD. The CDR3 length is 18 residues. V trimming: 5 bases; J trimming: 2 bases; junction bases outside the gene matches: 12. CDR3 bases: TGTGCCACCAGTGGAGTGACTAGCGGAGGAGGAACCTACAATGAGCAGTTCTTC. This sequence encodes CATSGVTSGGGTYNEQFF.

This clonotype showed up many times. CDR3 bases: TGTGCCAGCAGTTACGCGAGTAGCGGTTTAAACAATGAGCAGTTCTTC. Its protein product is CASSYASSGLNNEQFF. The chain combines TRBV6-5 with TRBJ2-1, with D possibly being TRBD2 (6 bases). Germline V gene sequence: CDR1 MNHEY, CDR2 SVGAGI. V was cut by 2 bases and J by 5 bases, with 16 bases left in between. There are 16 residues in the CDR3.

The gene calls are TRBV20-1 and TRBJ2-1; D is possibly TRBD1 or TRBD2 (7 bases each). The germline V and J ends were trimmed by 7 bases and 6 bases, with 25 bases remaining between them. CDR3 size: 16 residues. The V gene's germline CDR1 is DFQATT and CDR2 SNEGSKA (reference sequence). The CDR3 DNA is TGCAGTGTCAGGGGGGGGGCTGCGGGAGCGAGCAATGAGCAGTTCTTC. Translation: CSVRGGAAGASNEQFF.

This clonotype was detected ten times or more. The chain carries TRBV3-1 and TRBJ2-1, with a tentative D call TRBD1 (6 bases). The germline gives CDR1 LGHDT, CDR2 YNNKEL (reference sequence). This CDR3 region has 15 residues. Trimming took 4 bases from V and 0 from J, leaving 10 bases between them. CDR3: CASSPLRGSYNEQFF. The CDR3 nucleotides read TGTGCCAGCAGCCCGCTCAGGGGCTCCTACAATGAGCAGTTCTTC.

This clonotype has at least ten counts. J is TRBJ2-6 and V is TRBV6-2 or TRBV6-3; unclear D gene. Germline loops: CDR1 MNHEY, CDR2 SVGEGT. Trimming took off 6 bases at V and 4 bases at J, with 13 bases between the two ends. This CDR3 region has 15 residues. The CDR3 region has the DNA TGTGCCAGCAGGCTTGGACCCCGGGGGGCCAACGTCCTGACTTTC. It yields the protein CASRLGPRGANVLTF.

This clonotype was counted at least ten times. The chain employs TRBV6-6 and TRBJ2-7; TRBD1 aligns across 7 bases. This CDR3 contains 16 residues. Germline V lookup: CDR1 MNHNY, CDR2 SVGAGI (reference sequence). The V segment lost 6 bases and the J segment 1 base; nucleotides outside the gene matches: 12. The CDR3 sequence: CASRRTGELGSYEQYF. CDR3 nucleotides: TGTGCCAGCAGGCGAACAGGGGAATTAGGGTCCTACGAGCAGTACTTC.

This clonotype is deemed medium-sized. CDR3 loop: CASSQGLRGKETQYF. The CDR3 coding sequence is TGTGCCAGCTCACAAGGCCTCAGGGGGAAAGAGACCCAGTACTTC. V and J are TRBV5-6 and TRBJ2-5; 7 bases are a match to TRBD1. V gave up 7 bases and J gave up 3 bases; unmatched junction bases: 12. From germline, CDR1 is SGHDT and CDR2 YYEEEE. The CDR3 is made up of 15 amino acids.